The 15 T cell receptor beta chains below come from one sample, sequenced in a study of T cells in Graves' hyperthyroidism and ophthalmopathy. Amplification of TCR beta CDR3 regions was performed using RNA transcripts as template. RT-PCR in the first round (using the HTBI primer set) targeted the TCR CDR3. One entry per CDR3 protein results from TCRdb running MiXCR on the multiplex PCR reads. Here the sample spans approximately 700,000 distinct CDR3 sequences, around 17% being singletons. Input material: blood. The receptors derive from a man younger than 35 with Graves' hyperthyroidism.

CDR3 in amino acids: CASSFRARGPNEQFF. In DNA, the CDR3 is TGTGCCAGCAGCTTTAGAGCCCGGGGGCCTAATGAGCAGTTCTTC. The chain joins TRBV5-6 to TRBJ2-1, with D possibly being TRBD1 or TRBD2 (6 bases each). The CDR3 covers 15 residues. The V end was cut by 2 bases, the J end by 7 bases, with 16 bases between. Germline loops: CDR1 SGHDT, CDR2 YYEEEE.

This chain uses TRBV20-1 with TRBJ2-7; D is unresolved. V shed 3 bases and J shed 5 bases, with 5 bases lying between them. CDR3 length: 10 residues. CDR1 and CDR2 from the germline V gene are DFQATT and SNEGSKA (reference sequence). The CDR3 loop is CSARTDEQYF. The CDR3 nucleotides are TGCAGTGCTAGGACTGACGAGCAGTACTTC.

This clonotype was picked up many times. The chain couples TRBV30 to TRBJ1-4, with D possibly being TRBD1 (5 bases). CDR3 length: 14 amino acids. The V end lost 0 bases, the J end lost 6 bases, and 11 bases lay between the germline ends. CDR1 is GTSNPN and CDR2 is SVGIG in the germline V gene (reference sequence). CDR3 coding DNA: TGTGCCTGGAGTGTAAGCAGGGAGCATGAAAAACTGTTTTTT. Its translation: CAWSVSREHEKLFF.

The chain joins TRBV10-1 to TRBJ1-1; TRBD1 agrees at 7 bases. The CDR3 has 16 amino acids. The V segment lost 9 bases and the J segment 4 bases; nucleotides outside the gene matches: 17. CDR1 WNHNN and CDR2 SYGVQD come from the germline V gene (reference sequence). CDR3 loop: CARNRGPINPGTEAFF. The CDR3 DNA reads TGCGCCAGAAACAGGGGCCCGATAAACCCGGGCACTGAAGCTTTCTTT.

The chain couples TRBV2 to TRBJ2-3, with 10 bases fitting TRBD2. Germline trimming cut 4 bases from V and 4 bases from J; bases unmatched to any gene: 8. The CDR3 runs 16 residues. In germline, CDR1 is SNHLY, CDR2 FYNNEI. The CDR3 sequence is CASSVPSGSIADTQYF. As DNA, the CDR3 is TGTGCCAGCAGTGTACCTAGCGGGAGTATCGCAGATACGCAGTATTTT.

V and J are TRBV7-2 and TRBJ1-1; D not certain. Trimming removed 0 bases from V and 5 bases from J, with 10 bases in between. The length of the CDR3 is 14 residues. Germline V gives CDR1 SGHTA, CDR2 FQGNSA. DNA of the CDR3: TGTGCCAGCAGCTTAGCCCCCCACACAACTGAAGCTTTCTTT. Translation gives CASSLAPHTTEAFF. The whole variable domain, remainder taken from reference TRBV7-2 and TRBJ1-1, is GAGVSQSPSNKVTEKGKDVELRCDPISGHTALYWYRQSLGQGLEFLIYFQGNSAPDKSGLPSDRFSAERTGGSVSTLTIQRTQQEDSAVYLCASSLAPHTTEAFFGQGTRLTVV.

The V and J genes are TRBV5-6 and TRBJ2-7; 11 bases match TRBD2. Germline V gives CDR1 SGHDT, CDR2 YYEEEE. The J segment lost 2 bases and the V segment lost 1 base, leaving 14 bases of the junction unmatched. The CDR3 length is 19 residues. The CDR3 reads CASSLSTGWGLAAAYEQYF. CDR3 sequence (DNA): TGTGCCAGCAGCTTGTCGACAGGTTGGGGACTAGCGGCCGCCTACGAGCAGTACTTC.

This clonotype was detected ten times or more. The chain carries TRBV6-4 and TRBJ2-1, with D perhaps matching TRBD1 (6 bases). V lost 3 bases and J 9 bases, leaving 21 bases between the germline ends. Germline lookup yields CDR1 MRHNA and CDR2 SNTAGT. This CDR3 is built from 16 residues. CDR3 sequence: CASSESPGHGFSEQFF. As DNA, the CDR3 is TGTGCCAGCAGTGAATCTCCGGGACACGGGTTCAGTGAGCAGTTCTTC.

Comments on this clonotype: A read error may produce the germline difference seen at one junction end. The CDR3 nucleotides are TGTGCCAGCAGTGGGTTAGCCAAAACCATTCAGTACTTC. Its protein product is CASSGLAKTIQYF. The chain combines TRBV27 with TRBJ2-4; D is unresolved. The germline V gene encodes CDR1 MNHEY and CDR2 SMNVEV (reference sequence). CDR3 size: 13 residues.

The chain has TRBV25-1 and TRBJ2-5; perhaps TRBD2 as D (6 bases). The length of the CDR3 is 14 residues. The ends were cut back, 3 bases at V and 1 base at J, with 9 bases in the middle. From germline, CDR1 is MGHDK and CDR2 SYGVNS. The CDR3: CASSDAGGQETQYF. The CDR3 nucleotides read TGTGCCAGCAGTGACGCCGGGGGCCAAGAGACCCAGTACTTC.

In its sample, this clonotype was seen a few times. The chain links TRBV29-1 to TRBJ2-3; TRBD2 agrees at 7 bases. This CDR3 is 14 amino acids long. V was clipped by 3 bases and J by 6 bases; unmatched bases: 9. Germline CDR1 reads SQVTM; CDR2 reads ANQGSEA. CDR3: CSVEFAGVGDTQYF. The CDR3 coding sequence is TGCAGCGTTGAGTTCGCGGGAGTGGGGGATACGCAGTATTTT.

This clonotype was counted at least ten times. The chain couples TRBV3-1 to TRBJ2-5; D is ambiguous. Germline loops: CDR1 LGHDT, CDR2 YNNKEL (reference sequence). The CDR3 sequence is 15 residues long. Trimming stripped 0 bases from V and 5 bases from J, with 13 bases between. CDR3 sequence: CASSQEWGKAETQYF. As DNA, the CDR3 is TGTGCCAGCAGCCAAGAATGGGGTAAAGCGGAGACCCAGTACTTC.

This clonotype was seen repeatedly, ten times or more. The chain joins TRBV5-1 to TRBJ1-1, with D possibly TRBD1 on 5 matching bases. The V gene lost 3 bases and the J gene lost 1 base, with 10 bases spanning the gap. Per germline, CDR1 SGHRS and CDR2 YFSETQ. CDR3 size: 14 residues. The DNA for the CDR3 is TGCGCCAGCAGCTGGGACGGAGGGAACACTGAAGCTTTCTTT. Translation gives CASSWDGGNTEAFF.

This clonotype was counted a few times. V usage is TRBV29-1 and J usage is TRBJ2-5; 8 positions agree with TRBD1. J lost 5 bases, V lost 7 bases, and 12 bases had no gene match. The CDR3 length is 14 residues. Germline CDR1 and CDR2: SQVTM and ANQGSEA. The CDR3 DNA follows: TGCAGCGCTCCCAGGACAGGGACCGGGGAGACCCAGTACTTC. Its protein is CSAPRTGTGETQYF.

This clonotype was observed many times. This chain joins TRBV12-3 or TRBV12-4 and TRBJ1-5, with 11 bases aligning to TRBD1. Trimming cost V 5 bases and J 0 bases; bases outside gene matches: 6. This CDR3 is 17 amino acids long. The CDR3 coding sequence is TGTGCCAGCAGTCTGGGACAGGGGGATCATAGCAATCAGCCCCAGCATTTT. Its protein is CASSLGQGDHSNQPQHF.